This TCR beta chain was captured by sequencing in a study of blood T cells in healthy people across ages. Regarding the study as a whole: Percentage of naive T cells showed a strong correlation with TCR beta diversity. There was no known CMV status for donors, so expanded clonotype changes were possibly confounded. Investigators treated diversity estimates from one million T cells as underestimates.

Comment on this clonotype: The antigen remains undetermined.

The second PCR ran about 6 to 12 cycles with a sample-barcoded 5' primer and J-beta primers. Each cDNA molecule was tagged by a template-switch adaptor with 12 random nucleotides. TCRdb analysed the 5' RACE reads with MiXCR anew, one entry per CDR3 protein. In the table there are under 1 million distinct CDR3 sequences, under 55% of which are singletons. Trimming at V came to 2 bases and at J to 7 bases, leaving 5 bases not matched to a gene. There are 14 residues in the CDR3. Germline loops: CDR1 MNHEY, CDR2 SVGAGI. Sequencing was carried out using blood. The J gene is TRBJ2-1, the V gene TRBV6-5; 7 nucleotides agree with TRBD1. This clonotype was obtained from a man in his 60s in good health. In nucleotides, the CDR3 is TGTGCCAGCAGTTACAGGGGACAGCTTAATGAGCAGTTCTTC. As protein: CASSYRGQLNEQFF.